This note documents a single T cell receptor beta chain sequence. Reverse transcription used roughly 0.5 to 1 ug RNA and random hexamers. TCRdb re-called the immunoSEQ multiplex PCR reads with MiXCR, one entry per CDR3 protein. The sample lists about 190,000 distinct CDR3 sequences, about 93% occurring once. This CDR3 contains 14 residues. V lost 0 bases, J lost 4 bases, and 9 bases lay in between. The germline gives CDR1 MGHRA, CDR2 YSYEKL. The sample comes from a study of CD8 T cells in Susac syndrome. The sample consisted of CD4+ T cells from PBMCs. The origin of this receptor is a human donor in good health. The chain links TRBV4-1 to TRBJ2-5; a possible D gene is TRBD1 (5 bases). For the CDR3, the DNA is TGCGCCAGCAGCCAAGAATTGGGGCGAGAGACCCAGTACTTC. Amino acids: CASSQELGRETQYF.